This T cell receptor (beta chain) was retrieved from a study of T-cell reconstitution after alpha-beta-depleted transplantation in children. V lost 3 bases and J 5 bases, leaving 14 bases between the germline ends. The CDR3 has 14 residues. CDR1 and CDR2 from the germline V gene are SGHTA and FQGNSA. Overall study findings and caveats: The high TCRbeta diversity at day 60 in some patients came from surviving recipient T cells and thymic progenitors. Several hundred graft clones that had expanded were reportedly the source of alpha-beta T cells about two months after transplant. At the one-year point after transplant, T-cell counts and TCRbeta diversity were found to come mostly from T cells that had been newly produced.

A few counts support this clonotype. Antigen unknown. A TCRbeta library incorporating unique molecular identifiers was prepared. In TCRdb, the PCR reads were re-called with MiXCR into one record per CDR3 protein. The sample has about a million distinct CDR3 sequences, around 30% seen once. The chain is built from TRBV7-2 and TRBJ2-7; D tentatively reads TRBD1 or TRBD2 (6 bases each). The receptor comes from a boy less than two years old who had a stem cell transplant for SCID, so the T cells may come from the graft donor. The input for sequencing was PBMCs, mostly from graft donor cells, taken 360 days after TCRalphabeta/CD19-depleted stem cell transplant. DNA for the CDR3: TGTGCCAGCAGCTTCCAGCCAAGGGGGGACGAGCAGTACTTC. This sequence encodes CASSFQPRGDEQYF.